This T cell receptor (beta chain) was found in a study of CD8 T cells in ankylosing spondylitis. Study outcomes and limitations: Typical of ankylosing spondylitis blood, it appeared, was a TCR beta motif of seven to nine highly homologous variants.

This clonotype was observed at least ten times. Its target is unknown. With molecular barcodes, quantitative 5'-RACE was used to make the TCR beta libraries. TCRdb processed the 5' RACE reads anew with MiXCR; each CDR3 protein has one entry. The sample lists approximately 130,000 distinct CDR3 sequences, approximately 9.7% occurring once. This CDR3 region has 17 residues. V gave up 5 bases and J gave up 2 bases; unmatched junction bases: 10. The V and J genes are TRBV12-3 or TRBV12-4 and TRBJ1-4; 8 bases align to TRBD1. The sample consisted of blood, either unsorted or a sorted T cell fraction (not recorded which). The receptor comes from a male donor with ankylosing spondylitis or in good health (not recorded which). CDR3 amino acids: CASSTRTGKFTNEKLFF. The CDR3 DNA sequence: TGTGCCAGCAGTACTCGGACAGGGAAGTTTACTAATGAAAAACTGTTTTTT.